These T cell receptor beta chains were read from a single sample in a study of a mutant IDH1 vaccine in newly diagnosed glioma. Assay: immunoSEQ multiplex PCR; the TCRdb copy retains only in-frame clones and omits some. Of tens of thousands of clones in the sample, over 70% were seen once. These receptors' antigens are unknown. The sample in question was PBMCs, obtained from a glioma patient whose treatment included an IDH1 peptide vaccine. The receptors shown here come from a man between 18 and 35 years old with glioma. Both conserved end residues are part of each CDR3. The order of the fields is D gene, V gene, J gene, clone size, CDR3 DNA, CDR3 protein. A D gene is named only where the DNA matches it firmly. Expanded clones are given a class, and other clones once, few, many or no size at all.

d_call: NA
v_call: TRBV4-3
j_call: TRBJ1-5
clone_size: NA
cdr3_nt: TGCGCCAGCAGCCAAGAAAGAGGCGATTATAGCAATCAGCCCCAGCATTTT
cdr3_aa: CASSQERGDYSNQPQHF

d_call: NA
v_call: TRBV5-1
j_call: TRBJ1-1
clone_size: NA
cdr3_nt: TGCGCCAGCAGCGTATCCACGGGCTACGGCACTGAAGCTTTCTTT
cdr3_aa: CASSVSTGYGTEAFF

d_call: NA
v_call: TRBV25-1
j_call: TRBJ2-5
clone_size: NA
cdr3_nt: TGTGCCAGCAGTGAAAGGGTCAGCTCACAAGAGACCCAGTACTTC
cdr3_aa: CASSERVSSQETQYF

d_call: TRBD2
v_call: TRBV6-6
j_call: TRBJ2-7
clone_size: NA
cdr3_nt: TGTGCCAGCAGCAGCGGGGGACTAGCGGGGGTGAACGAGCAGTACTTC
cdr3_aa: CASSSGGLAGVNEQYF

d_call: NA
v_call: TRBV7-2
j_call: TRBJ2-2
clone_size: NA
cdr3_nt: TGTGCCAGCAGCTGGGCAAGTTTGAACACCGGGGAGCTGTTTTTT
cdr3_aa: CASSWASLNTGELFF

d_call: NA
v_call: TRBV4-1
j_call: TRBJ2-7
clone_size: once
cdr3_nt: TGCGCCAGCAGCCAAGAAAGGAGCCTGATCTACGAGCAGTACTTC
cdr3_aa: CASSQERSLIYEQYF

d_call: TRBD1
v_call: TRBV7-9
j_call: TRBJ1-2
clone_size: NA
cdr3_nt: TGTGCCAGCAGCTCCCCGGGACAGGGCCACCTCGGCTATGGCTACACCTTC
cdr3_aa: CASSSPGQGHLGYGYTF

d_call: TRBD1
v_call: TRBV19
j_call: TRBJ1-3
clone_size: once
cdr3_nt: TGTGCCAGTAGTAACCGACAGGGGGGTGCAGGAAACACCATATATTTT
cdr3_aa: CASSNRQGGAGNTIYF

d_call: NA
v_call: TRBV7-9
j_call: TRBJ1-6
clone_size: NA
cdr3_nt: TGTGCCAGCAGGCCCTCCGAGGGACATAGGAGCTCCTATAATTCACCCCTCCACTTT
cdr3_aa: CASRPSEGHRSSYNSPLHF

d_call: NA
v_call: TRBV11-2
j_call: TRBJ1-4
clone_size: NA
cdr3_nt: TGTGCCAGCAGCTTACTACCCTTTGCAACTAATGAAAAACTGTTTTTT
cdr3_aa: CASSLLPFATNEKLFF

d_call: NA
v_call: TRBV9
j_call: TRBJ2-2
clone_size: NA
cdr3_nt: TGTGCCAGCAGCGTGGGGACCACGAACACCGGGGAGCTGTTTTTT
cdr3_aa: CASSVGTTNTGELFF